The 14 T cell receptor beta chains reported below all come from one sample, sequenced in a study of T cell responses to AZD1222 COVID-19 vaccine. Method: immunoSEQ multiplex PCR; TCRdb's copy keeps in-frame clones and lacks some. The data show 110,000 or so clones, around 90% seen once. The source was peripheral blood, collected on day 0 of AZD1222 vaccination. The receptors come from an adult in good health.

The chain combines TRBV28 with TRBJ1-3, with D perhaps matching TRBD1 (5 bases). The CDR3 has 15 amino acids. V was pared by 7 bases and J by 2 bases, with 15 bases between. Germline lookup yields CDR1 MDHEN and CDR2 SYDVKM. The CDR3: CASNSHGGAGNTIYF. In nucleotides, the CDR3 is TGTGCCAGCAATTCGCATGGAGGGGCTGGAAACACCATATATTTT.

V usage is TRBV27 and J usage is TRBJ1-2, with a tentative D call TRBD1 (5 bases). CDR3 size: 14 residues. Trimming removed 6 bases at V and 0 bases at J, with 11 bases between. Germline CDR1 MNHEY, CDR2 SMNVEV (reference sequence). The CDR3 is CASRKGSANYGYTF. CDR3 sequence (DNA): TGTGCCAGCAGGAAGGGGTCCGCTAACTATGGCTACACCTTC.

The chain couples TRBV4-2 to TRBJ2-2, with 11 bases identical to TRBD2. The V and J ends lost 5 bases and 7 bases, in that order; junction bases with no gene match: 9. Germline V gene data show CDR1 as LGHNA and CDR2 as YNFKEQ. CDR3 length equals 16 residues. CDR3 bases: TGTGCCAGCAGCGATCGCGGGACTAGCGGTGTCGGGGAGCTGTTTTTT. Amino acids: CASSDRGTSGVGELFF.

The J gene is TRBJ2-4, the V gene TRBV7-2, with 7 bases that match TRBD2. V shed 1 base, J shed 0 bases, and the junction held 9 bases outside the gene matches. CDR3 size: 18 residues. Per the germline V gene, CDR1 is SGHTA and CDR2 is FQGNSA. The chain's CDR3 is CASSLVWFERGAKNIQYF. The CDR3 DNA sequence: TGTGCCAGCAGCTTAGTCTGGTTTGAGCGGGGAGCCAAAAACATTCAGTACTTC.

The chain employs TRBV9 and TRBJ2-1; no clear D. With 0 bases removed from V and 3 bases from J, the gap between germline ends came to 4 bases. This CDR3 has 13 amino acids. CDR1 is SGDLS and CDR2 is YYNGEE in the germline V gene. The CDR3 loop is CASSVADYNEQFF. The CDR3, as DNA: TGTGCCAGCAGCGTAGCCGACTACAATGAGCAGTTCTTC.

This clone has just one count. J is TRBJ1-3 and V is TRBV19; D is ambiguous. Trimming stripped 7 bases from V and 2 bases from J, with 12 bases between. From germline, CDR1 is LNHDA and CDR2 SQIVND (reference sequence). The CDR3 covers 14 residues. This chain's CDR3 is CASTERGAGNTIYF. The CDR3 nucleotides are TGTGCCAGTACTGAGCGCGGGGCTGGAAACACCATATATTTT. Drawing the rest from reference TRBV19 and TRBJ1-3, the complete variable domain is DGGITQSPKYLFRKEGQNVTLSCEQNLNHDAMYWYRQDPGQGLRLIYYSQIVNDFQKGDIAEGYSVSREKKESFPLTVTSAQKNPTAFYLCASTERGAGNTIYFGEGSWLTVV.

This sequence joins TRBV5-5 and TRBJ2-3; D call uncertain. Trimming cost V 2 bases and J 3 bases, with 10 bases left between them. CDR3 length: 14 amino acids. Germline V gives CDR1 SGHKS, CDR2 YYEKEE (reference sequence). For the CDR3, the DNA is TGTGCCAGCAGCTTCGGCCGGTCAACAGATACGCAGTATTTT. Encoded protein: CASSFGRSTDTQYF.

This sequence joins TRBV7-2 and TRBJ2-7, with unresolved D. Germline CDR1 is SGHTA and CDR2 is FQGNSA. The CDR3 extends over 14 amino acids. V was shortened by 8 bases and J by 0 bases, with 14 bases between the two germline ends. The CDR3, as DNA: TGTGCCAGCGCAATGTTACAATCCTCCTACGAGCAGTACTTC. Protein: CASAMLQSSYEQYF.

As for this clone: Sequence at one end of the junction differs from germline and may be a read error. V and J are TRBV30 and TRBJ2-7; D tentatively fits TRBD1 or TRBD2 (5 bases each). The CDR3 is 13 amino acids. The germline V gene encodes CDR1 GTSNPN and CDR2 SVGIG (reference sequence). The DNA for the CDR3 is TGTGCCTGGAGTGTACGAGGGGCGGGCGAGCAGTGCTTC. It encodes CAWSVRGAGEQCF. Based on the CDR3 plus reference TRBV30 and TRBJ2-7, the full variable domain is SQTIHQWPATLVQPVGSPLSLECTVEGTSNPNLYWYRQAAGRGLQLLFYSVGIGQISSEVPQNLSASRPQDRQFILSSKKLLLSDSGFYLCAWSVRGAGEQCFGPGTRLTVT.

The chain joins TRBV30 to TRBJ1-4; D might be TRBD1 (5 bases). Trimming took 3 bases from V and 5 from J, leaving 16 bases between them. In germline, CDR1 is GTSNPN, CDR2 SVGIG (reference sequence). This CDR3 comprises 15 residues. CDR3 protein: CAWRARGAANEKLFF. DNA for the CDR3: TGTGCCTGGAGAGCTCGAGGGGCTGCGAATGAAAAACTGTTTTTT.

The gene calls are TRBV28 and TRBJ2-3; possibly TRBD1 for D (6 bases). CDR1 is MDHEN and CDR2 is SYDVKM in the germline V gene. Deletions cut 3 bases from V and 3 bases from J, with 10 bases between. The CDR3 length is 14 residues. The CDR3 coding sequence is TGTGCCAGCAGTTTGGGGACATTTACAGATACGCAGTATTTT. This encodes CASSLGTFTDTQYF.

The chain has TRBV27 and TRBJ2-7; 9 nucleotides agree with TRBD2. Germline V gene lookup returns CDR1 MNHEY and CDR2 SMNVEV (reference sequence). The CDR3 totals 15 residues. V lost 2 bases and J lost 2; bases outside the gene matches: 4. This CDR3 reads CASSLGGGRAYEQYF. The CDR3 DNA reads TGTGCCAGCAGTTTAGGGGGCGGGAGGGCCTACGAGCAGTACTTC.

The chain combines TRBV18 with TRBJ2-5, with TRBD1 identical over 9 bases. Germline V gene lookup returns CDR1 KGHSH and CDR2 LQKENI. The CDR3 sequence is 14 residues long. V lost 3 bases, J lost 5 bases, and 4 bases stayed unmatched. As DNA, the CDR3 is TGTGCCAGCTCACCTGGGACAGGGATGGAGACCCAGTACTTC. Protein: CASSPGTGMETQYF.

The chain carries TRBV28 and TRBJ2-7; D is unresolved. The V and J ends lost 7 bases and 5 bases respectively, with 9 bases between them. Germline CDR1 and CDR2: MDHEN and SYDVKM. The CDR3 has 11 amino acids. The CDR3 bases are TGTGCCAGCAACCTATCGGACGAGCAGTACTTC. Translation: CASNLSDEQYF.